This entry concerns a single T cell receptor beta chain. The antigen is undetermined. The CDR3 consists of 16 residues. Deletions cut 2 bases from V and 0 bases from J, with 14 bases between. Germline loops: CDR1 SGHNT, CDR2 YYREEE (reference sequence). This record belongs to a study of cytomegalovirus exposure and HLA in healthy donors. Study information: Drawn from HLA-typed donors, tens of millions of unique TCRs were held in an early data release.

Use of 60 Vbeta and 13 Jbeta primers characterized the PCR. Libraries were prepared by immunoSEQ multiplex PCR; TCRdb keeps only in-frame clonotypes and omits some of them. The record lists approximately 170,000 clones, of which the ten most abundant hold about 0.8%. Study conclusions and caveats: It was confirmed in vitro that a few of the CMV-associated chains were specific for CMV antigens.

This TCR was recovered from a woman aged 18-29 years in good health and CMV-seropositive. The rearrangement uses TRBV5-4 and TRBJ1-1; D is possibly TRBD1 (6 bases). Sequences were obtained from PBMCs. For the CDR3, the DNA is TGTGCCAGCAGCTTTAGGCAGGGGACCATGAACACTGAAGCTTTCTTT. Its translation is CASSFRQGTMNTEAFF.